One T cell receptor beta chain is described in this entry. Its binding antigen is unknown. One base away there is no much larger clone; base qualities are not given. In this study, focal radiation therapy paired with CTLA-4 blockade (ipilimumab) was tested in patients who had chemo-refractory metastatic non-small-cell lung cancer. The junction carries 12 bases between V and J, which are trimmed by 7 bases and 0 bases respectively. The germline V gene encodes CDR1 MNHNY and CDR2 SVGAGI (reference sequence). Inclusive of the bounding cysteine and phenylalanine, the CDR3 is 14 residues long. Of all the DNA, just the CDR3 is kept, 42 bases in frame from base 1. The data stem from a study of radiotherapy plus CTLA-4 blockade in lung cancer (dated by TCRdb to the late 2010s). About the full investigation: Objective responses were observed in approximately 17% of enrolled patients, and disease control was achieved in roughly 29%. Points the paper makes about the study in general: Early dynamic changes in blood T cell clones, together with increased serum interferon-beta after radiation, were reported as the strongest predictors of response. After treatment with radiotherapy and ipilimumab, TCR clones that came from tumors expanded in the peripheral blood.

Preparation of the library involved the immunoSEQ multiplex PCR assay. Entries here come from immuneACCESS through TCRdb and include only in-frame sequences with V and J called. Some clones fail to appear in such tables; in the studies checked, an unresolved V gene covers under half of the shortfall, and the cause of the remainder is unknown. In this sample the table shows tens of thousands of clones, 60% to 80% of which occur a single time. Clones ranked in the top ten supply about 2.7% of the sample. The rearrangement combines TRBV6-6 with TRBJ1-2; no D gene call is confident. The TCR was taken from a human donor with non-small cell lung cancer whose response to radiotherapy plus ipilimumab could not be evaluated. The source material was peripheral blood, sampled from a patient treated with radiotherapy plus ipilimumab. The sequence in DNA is TGTGCCAGCACCTACGGACTGGCTAACTATGGCTACACCTTC. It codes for CASTYGLANYGYTF.